This T cell receptor beta chain was obtained from a study of blood T cell repertoires in COVID-19. Overall study context: COVID-19 samples collected from the United States, Italy and Spain covered acute and convalescent phases.

Across about two dozen US areas, participants ranged in age from about 18 to 90 years. Method: immunoSEQ multiplex PCR; TCRdb's copy keeps in-frame clones and lacks some. The sample contains 130,000 to 150,000 clones, roughly 90% of which appear only once. The CDR3 runs to 13 residues. CDR1 is MRHNA, CDR2 SNTAGT, per germline. Between the trimmed V and J ends, which lost 3 bases and 8 bases, there was a span of 13 bases. This receptor was obtained from a woman in her 30s with acute COVID-19. The specimen sequenced was PBMCs or T cells enriched from blood (not recorded which). This chain uses TRBV6-4 with TRBJ1-2; D may be TRBD1 (6 bases). The CDR3 is CASSEQGGGGYTF. Here the CDR3 DNA reads TGTGCCAGCAGTGAACAGGGTGGAGGAGGCTACACCTTC.